Listed below are T cell receptor beta chains from one sample, sequenced in a study of response to subunit inactivated influenza vaccine. In TCRdb, the RT-PCR reads were re-called with MiXCR into one record per CDR3 protein. This sample has around 580,000 distinct CDR3 sequences, with approximately 10% found just once. Here the sequenced sample was PBMCs from blood, taken on the day of vaccination. The source is a man aged 50 to 59 who received an inactivated influenza vaccine. Each CDR3 is given with its conserved first and last residue. A D gene is named only where the DNA matches it firmly. Rows give clone size only sometimes, using once, few, many, or a class for an expanded clone.

D: TRBD1; V: TRBV28; J: TRBJ2-7; size: few; DNA: TGTGCCAGCAGTTTATCCATCTCCGGGACAGGGGTCGAGCAGTACTTC; CDR3: CASSLSISGTGVEQYF
D: TRBD1; V: TRBV12-3/TRBV12-4; J: TRBJ2-2; size: few; DNA: TGTGCCAGTGAGGGGGCGGGTCCCGGGGAGCTGTTTTTT; CDR3: CASEGAGPGELFF
D: TRBD1; V: TRBV11-2; J: TRBJ2-5; size: many; DNA: TGTGCCAGCAGCTTAATCCAGGGGGAAGAGACCCAGTACTTC; CDR3: CASSLIQGEETQYF
D: NA; V: TRBV20-1; J: TRBJ2-7; size: NA; DNA: TGCAGTGCTAGAGTTGTGGTTTCCTACGAGCAGTACTTC; CDR3: CSARVVVSYEQYF
D: NA; V: TRBV5-5; J: TRBJ2-5; size: few; DNA: TGTGCCAGCAGCGCATTAGGGAGCGGAGCCCTACAAGAGACCCAGTACTTC; CDR3: CASSALGSGALQETQYF
D: NA; V: TRBV11-2; J: TRBJ1-1; size: NA; DNA: TGTGCCAGCAGCTTAATCGGTGTTGCTGAAGCTTTCTTT; CDR3: CASSLIGVAEAFF
D: NA; V: TRBV7-2; J: TRBJ2-5; size: NA; DNA: TGTGCCAGCAGCCCAGCGGAGATTAGCCGGGAGACCCAGTACTTC; CDR3: CASSPAEISRETQYF
D: TRBD1; V: TRBV7-8; J: TRBJ2-7; size: NA; DNA: TGTGCCAGCACCCGTCGACAGGGACCCTACGAGCAGTACTTC; CDR3: CASTRRQGPYEQYF
D: TRBD1; V: TRBV7-6; J: TRBJ2-7; size: NA; DNA: TGTGCCAGCAGCCGCTACAGGGGAATGGTCTACGAGCAGTACTTC; CDR3: CASSRYRGMVYEQYF
D: NA; V: TRBV11-2; J: TRBJ1-4; size: NA; DNA: TGTGCCAGCAGCACCCGACAGGTGCGGAGCCTTGAAAAACTGTTTTTT; CDR3: CASSTRQVRSLEKLFF
D: NA; V: TRBV20-1; J: TRBJ2-5; size: few; DNA: TGCAGTGCTACAGGTGACAATACGGGGACCCAGTACTTC; CDR3: CSATGDNTGTQYF
D: TRBD2; V: TRBV29-1; J: TRBJ2-5; size: NA; DNA: TGCAGCGTTGAGTCGGGGCTAGCGGGCTTCCAAGAGACCCAGTACTTC; CDR3: CSVESGLAGFQETQYF
D: NA; V: TRBV4-2; J: TRBJ2-1; size: many; DNA: TGTGCCAGCAGCCAAGTTACCAGGAGCCCCTACAATGAGCAGTTCTTC; CDR3: CASSQVTRSPYNEQFF
D: NA; V: TRBV29-1; J: TRBJ1-1; size: NA; DNA: TGCAGCGTTGATTCGGGGACTAACGCTGAAGCTTTCTTT; CDR3: CSVDSGTNAEAFF
D: NA; V: TRBV29-1; J: TRBJ2-5; size: NA; DNA: TGCAGCGTTGGTTCCCAAGAGACCCAGTACTTC; CDR3: CSVGSQETQYF
D: NA; V: TRBV7-9; J: TRBJ1-6; size: few; DNA: TGTGCCAGCAGCTCCGGGACGTTACCCCTCCACTTT; CDR3: CASSSGTLPLHF
D: TRBD1; V: TRBV20-1; J: TRBJ2-5; size: few; DNA: TGCAGTGCTAGAGATCCCAGGGGGAGAGAGACCCAGTACTTC; CDR3: CSARDPRGRETQYF
D: TRBD1; V: TRBV7-2; J: TRBJ2-7; size: few; DNA: TGTGCCAGCAGCTTAGCGTGGGACAGAACCTACGAGCAGTACTTC; CDR3: CASSLAWDRTYEQYF
D: TRBD2; V: TRBV4-3; J: TRBJ2-5; size: NA; DNA: TGCGCCAGCAGCCTCCCTGTCCGGGGGGTCCCCCAAGAGACCCAGTACTTC; CDR3: CASSLPVRGVPQETQYF
D: TRBD1; V: TRBV5-1; J: TRBJ1-5; size: NA; DNA: TGCGCCAGCAGCTTAGAGGGGGCAAGGCAGCCCCAGCATTTT; CDR3: CASSLEGARQPQHF
D: NA; V: TRBV4-2; J: TRBJ2-5; size: once; DNA: TGTGCCAGCAGCCAAGATATGACAGCTCTCCAAGAGACCCAGTACTTC; CDR3: CASSQDMTALQETQYF
D: NA; V: TRBV4-3; J: TRBJ1-1; size: few; DNA: TGCGCCAGCAGCCAAGATAACTGGGGGGGGACTGAAGCTTTCTTT; CDR3: CASSQDNWGGTEAFF
D: TRBD2; V: TRBV28; J: TRBJ2-3; size: few; DNA: TGTGCCAGCAGTCCACTAGCGGGAGTGTCAGATACGCAGTATTTT; CDR3: CASSPLAGVSDTQYF
D: NA; V: TRBV4-1; J: TRBJ2-5; size: many; DNA: TGCGCCAGCAGCCAAGACCCGTCCGGGGACCAAGAGACCCAGTACTTC; CDR3: CASSQDPSGDQETQYF
D: NA; V: TRBV27; J: TRBJ2-2; size: many; DNA: TGTGCCAGCAGATCGATGGGGGAGGCGAACACCGGGGAGCTGTTTTTT; CDR3: CASRSMGEANTGELFF
D: NA; V: TRBV12-3/TRBV12-4; J: TRBJ2-6; size: NA; DNA: TGTGCCAGCACCCCGGTTTGGCCTGGGGCCAACGTCCTGACTTTC; CDR3: CASTPVWPGANVLTF
D: NA; V: TRBV20-1; J: TRBJ2-1; size: many; DNA: TGCAGTGCTAGGGAAAGCTCCTACAATGAGCAGTTCTTC; CDR3: CSARESSYNEQFF
D: TRBD2; V: TRBV2; J: TRBJ2-5; size: NA; DNA: TGTGCCAGCAGTGGTGGGAGCGGGGAAGAGACCCAGTACTTC; CDR3: CASSGGSGEETQYF
D: TRBD1; V: TRBV20-1; J: TRBJ2-1; size: many; DNA: TGCAGTGCTCCGGGACAGGTATTCTCCTACAATGAGCAGTTCTTC; CDR3: CSAPGQVFSYNEQFF
D: NA; V: TRBV4-2; J: TRBJ2-7; size: many; DNA: TGTGCCAGCAGCCATTCCGTTTCCTACGAGCAGTACTTC; CDR3: CASSHSVSYEQYF
D: NA; V: TRBV12-3/TRBV12-4; J: TRBJ2-3; size: NA; DNA: TGTGCCAGCAGTTGGACAGTTAGCACAGATACGCGGTATTTT; CDR3: CASSWTVSTDTRYF
D: NA; V: TRBV7-9; J: TRBJ2-2; size: few; DNA: TGTGCCAGCAGCCCCGACGCCGGGGAGCTGTTTTTT; CDR3: CASSPDAGELFF
D: NA; V: TRBV4-3; J: TRBJ2-5; size: few; DNA: TGCGCCAGCAGCCAAGATCTTGGGTGGTCAGAGACCCAGTACTTC; CDR3: CASSQDLGWSETQYF
D: TRBD1; V: TRBV29-1; J: TRBJ2-2; size: few; DNA: TGCAGCGTTGAGTCGGACAGGGGGCTTACCGGGGAGCTGTTTTTT; CDR3: CSVESDRGLTGELFF
D: NA; V: TRBV7-8; J: TRBJ2-2; size: NA; DNA: TGTGCCAGCAGCTTAGTGCCGGGACCCATCACCGGGGAGCTGTTTTTT; CDR3: CASSLVPGPITGELFF
D: TRBD1; V: TRBV7-2; J: TRBJ2-5; size: few; DNA: TGTGCCAGCAGCTTAGTACAGGGGGCAAAGACCCAGTACTTC; CDR3: CASSLVQGAKTQYF
D: TRBD2; V: TRBV29-1; J: TRBJ2-1; size: NA; DNA: TGCAGCGGAAGGTTAGGACTAGCGGGGAGTGAGCAGTTCTTC; CDR3: CSGRLGLAGSEQFF
D: TRBD2; V: TRBV20-1; J: TRBJ2-7; size: few; DNA: TGCAGTGCTAGGGGATGGGTGGCGGGAGTGCGGGAGCAGTACTTC; CDR3: CSARGWVAGVREQYF
D: TRBD2; V: TRBV7-2; J: TRBJ2-3; size: NA; DNA: TGTGCCAGCAGCCCAGCGGGGACTAGCACAGATACGCAGTATTTT; CDR3: CASSPAGTSTDTQYF
D: NA; V: TRBV15; J: TRBJ2-2; size: few; DNA: TGTGCCACCAGCAGAGTATGGGGGGGCGCGACGTCCGGGGAGCTGTTTTTT; CDR3: CATSRVWGGATSGELFF
D: TRBD1; V: TRBV12-3/TRBV12-4; J: TRBJ1-4; size: few; DNA: TGTGCCAGCAGTACCAGGGGGAGTAATGAAAAACTGTTTTTT; CDR3: CASSTRGSNEKLFF
D: NA; V: TRBV18; J: TRBJ2-7; size: many; DNA: TGTGCCAGCTCACCAGGCCAGGCGGGTTTAAACGAGCAGTACTTC; CDR3: CASSPGQAGLNEQYF
D: TRBD2; V: TRBV10-3; J: TRBJ2-7; size: many; DNA: TGTGCCATCAGTGAGTGGGGACAGACCCCCGGACTAGCGGGAGTAATCCACGAGCAGTACTTC; CDR3: CAISEWGQTPGLAGVIHEQYF
D: NA; V: TRBV7-2; J: TRBJ2-3; size: many; DNA: TGTGCCTCCTCATCCGCCGATACGCAGTATTTT; CDR3: CASSSADTQYF
D: NA; V: TRBV29-1; J: TRBJ2-3; size: few; DNA: TGCAGCGTTCCGCCAACTCTTGGGTCCCGGAGCACAGATACGCAGTATTTT; CDR3: CSVPPTLGSRSTDTQYF
D: NA; V: TRBV7-2; J: TRBJ2-5; size: NA; DNA: TGTGCCAGCAGCTTTACGGTCTGGGAGACCCAGTACTTC; CDR3: CASSFTVWETQYF
D: TRBD1; V: TRBV25-1; J: TRBJ2-4; size: few; DNA: TGTGCCAGCAGTGAATCAGTTTCCCGGGACAGGGGTGCGGTCGGCAAAAACATTCAGTACTTC; CDR3: CASSESVSRDRGAVGKNIQYF
D: TRBD2; V: TRBV20-1; J: TRBJ2-7; size: many; DNA: TGCAGTGCTTTTGGACTAGCGGGATCCTACGAGCAGTACTTC; CDR3: CSAFGLAGSYEQYF
D: TRBD2; V: TRBV28; J: TRBJ2-5; size: few; DNA: TGTGCCAGCAGTTTGTGGCTAGCGGGAGACGAGACCCAGTACTTC; CDR3: CASSLWLAGDETQYF
D: NA; V: TRBV3-1; J: TRBJ2-2; size: few; DNA: TGTGCCAGCAGCCAAGAGGGGGGGCTCGGCACCGGGGAGCTGTTTTTT; CDR3: CASSQEGGLGTGELFF
D: NA; V: TRBV14; J: TRBJ2-1; size: NA; DNA: TGTGCCAGCAGCCAAGATCTTGCAGGGTATAATGAGCAGTTCTTC; CDR3: CASSQDLAGYNEQFF
D: NA; V: TRBV24-1; J: TRBJ2-1; size: many; DNA: TGTGCCACCAGTGAGGGGCGGACGAGCTTCTACAATGAGCAGTTCTTC; CDR3: CATSEGRTSFYNEQFF
D: TRBD2; V: TRBV20-1; J: TRBJ2-7; size: NA; DNA: TGCAGTGCCCTGCGACTAGCGGGAGGGCCTAACGAGCAGTACTTC; CDR3: CSALRLAGGPNEQYF
D: NA; V: TRBV11-3; J: TRBJ1-1; size: NA; DNA: TGTGCCAGCAGCTTAGCGTCGCGCACTGAAGCTTTCTTT; CDR3: CASSLASRTEAFF
D: NA; V: TRBV7-2; J: TRBJ2-7; size: few; DNA: TGTGCCAGCAGCTTAGGAGCTAGACTGGGCGAGCAGTACTTC; CDR3: CASSLGARLGEQYF
D: TRBD1; V: TRBV11-2; J: TRBJ2-7; size: NA; DNA: TGTGCCAGCAGCTTAAGTCCGCAGGGGGCCTACGAGCAGTACTTC; CDR3: CASSLSPQGAYEQYF
D: TRBD2; V: TRBV9; J: TRBJ2-1; size: NA; DNA: TGTGCCAGCAGCCCCGGGACTACCAATGAGCAGTTCTTC; CDR3: CASSPGTTNEQFF
D: TRBD1; V: TRBV20-1; J: TRBJ1-2; size: few; DNA: TGCAGTGCTGTGGGACAGGGGGCGGTAGGCTACACCTTC; CDR3: CSAVGQGAVGYTF
D: NA; V: TRBV5-5; J: TRBJ2-3; size: many; DNA: TGTGCCAGCAGCCGGAATCCTTCAACGTACACAGATACGCAGTATTTT; CDR3: CASSRNPSTYTDTQYF
D: NA; V: TRBV12-5; J: TRBJ1-5; size: NA; DNA: TGTGCTAGTGGTTTGGATCTGTGGGGGCATCATCAGCCCCAGCATTTT; CDR3: CASGLDLWGHHQPQHF